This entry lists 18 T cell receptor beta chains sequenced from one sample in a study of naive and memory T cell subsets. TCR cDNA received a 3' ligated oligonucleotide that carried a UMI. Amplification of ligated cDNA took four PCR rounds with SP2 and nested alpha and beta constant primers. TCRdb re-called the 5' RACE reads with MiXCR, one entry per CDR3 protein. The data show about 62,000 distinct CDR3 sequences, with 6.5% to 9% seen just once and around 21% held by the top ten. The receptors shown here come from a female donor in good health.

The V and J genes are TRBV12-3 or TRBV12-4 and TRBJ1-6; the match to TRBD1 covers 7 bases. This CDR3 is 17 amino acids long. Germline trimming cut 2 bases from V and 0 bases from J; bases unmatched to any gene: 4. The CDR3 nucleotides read TGTGCCAGCAGTTTATTGACAGGGAGCTCCTATAATTCACCCCTCCACTTT. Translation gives CASSLLTGSSYNSPLHF.

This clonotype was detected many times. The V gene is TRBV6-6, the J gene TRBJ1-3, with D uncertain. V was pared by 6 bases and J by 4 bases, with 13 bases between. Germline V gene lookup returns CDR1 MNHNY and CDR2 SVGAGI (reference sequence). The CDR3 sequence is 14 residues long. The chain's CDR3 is CASRPSERGNTIYF. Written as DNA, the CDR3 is TGTGCCAGCAGACCCTCGGAGAGGGGAAACACCATATATTTT.

The CDR3 DNA reads as TGTGCCAGCAGCGAGACAGGTTCCTCCCGCACTGAAGCTTTCTTT. As protein: CASSETGSSRTEAFF. This chain joins TRBV2 and TRBJ1-1, with a weak D call TRBD1 (6 bases). Trimming removed 6 bases from V and 4 bases from J, with 18 bases in between. The germline CDR1 and CDR2 sequences are SNHLY and FYNNEI. The CDR3 totals 15 residues.

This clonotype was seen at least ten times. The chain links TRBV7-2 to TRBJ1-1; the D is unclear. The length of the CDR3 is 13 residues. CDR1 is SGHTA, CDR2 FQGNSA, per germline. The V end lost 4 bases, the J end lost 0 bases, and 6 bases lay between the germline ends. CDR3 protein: CASSSQMNTEAFF. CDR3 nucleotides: TGTGCCAGCAGCTCACAGATGAACACTGAAGCTTTCTTT.

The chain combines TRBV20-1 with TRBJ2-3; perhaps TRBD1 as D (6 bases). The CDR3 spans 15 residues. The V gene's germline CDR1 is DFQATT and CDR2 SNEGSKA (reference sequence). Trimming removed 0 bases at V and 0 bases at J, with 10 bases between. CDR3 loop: CSARDPGHSTDTQYF. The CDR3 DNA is TGCAGTGCTAGAGATCCGGGACATAGCACAGATACGCAGTATTTT.

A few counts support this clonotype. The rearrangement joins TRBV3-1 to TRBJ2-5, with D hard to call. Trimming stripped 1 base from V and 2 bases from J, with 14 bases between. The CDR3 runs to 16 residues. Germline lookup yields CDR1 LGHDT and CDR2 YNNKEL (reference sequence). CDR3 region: CASSQVSGSVQETQYF. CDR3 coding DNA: TGTGCCAGCAGCCAAGTTTCGGGTTCGGTTCAAGAGACCCAGTACTTC.

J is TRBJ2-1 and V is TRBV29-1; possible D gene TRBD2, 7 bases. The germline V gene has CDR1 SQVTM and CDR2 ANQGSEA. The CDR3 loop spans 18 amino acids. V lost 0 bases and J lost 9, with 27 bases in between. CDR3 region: CSVEDGGGFRGEYGEQFF. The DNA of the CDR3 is TGCAGCGTTGAAGATGGGGGGGGCTTCAGAGGGGAGTACGGTGAGCAGTTCTTC.

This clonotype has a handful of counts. The CDR3 loop is CASSLTSTSTDTQYF. In DNA form, the CDR3 reads TGTGCCAGCAGTTTGACTAGCACAAGCACAGATACGCAGTATTTT. The chain couples TRBV6-6 to TRBJ2-3; 7 bases fit TRBD2. Germline V gene data show CDR1 as MNHNY and CDR2 as SVGAGI (reference sequence). This CDR3 spans 15 amino acids. J lost 0 bases, V lost 4 bases, and 4 bases had no gene match.

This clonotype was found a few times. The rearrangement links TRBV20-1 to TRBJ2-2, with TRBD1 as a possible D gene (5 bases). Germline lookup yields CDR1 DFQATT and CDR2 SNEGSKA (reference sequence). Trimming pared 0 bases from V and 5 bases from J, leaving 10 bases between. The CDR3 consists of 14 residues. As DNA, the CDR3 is TGCAGTGCTAGAGATCGCAGGGTGACCGGGGAGCTGTTTTTT. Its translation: CSARDRRVTGELFF.

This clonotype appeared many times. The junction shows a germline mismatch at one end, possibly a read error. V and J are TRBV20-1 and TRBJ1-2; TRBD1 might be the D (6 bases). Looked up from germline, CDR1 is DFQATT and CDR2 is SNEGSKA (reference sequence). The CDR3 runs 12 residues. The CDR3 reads CSASAGVGVRAF. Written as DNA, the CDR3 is TGCAGTGCTAGTGCAGGGGTGGGGGTTCGCGCCTTC.

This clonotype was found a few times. The DNA for the CDR3 is TGTGCCAGTAGTCGGGACAGGGGCAATCAGCCCCAGCATTTT. Protein sequence: CASSRDRGNQPQHF. The rearrangement uses TRBV19 and TRBJ1-5, with 9 bases fitting TRBD1. The V segment lost 5 bases and the J segment 2 bases; nucleotides outside the gene matches: 1. Germline lookup yields CDR1 LNHDA and CDR2 SQIVND (reference sequence). The CDR3 sequence is 14 residues long.

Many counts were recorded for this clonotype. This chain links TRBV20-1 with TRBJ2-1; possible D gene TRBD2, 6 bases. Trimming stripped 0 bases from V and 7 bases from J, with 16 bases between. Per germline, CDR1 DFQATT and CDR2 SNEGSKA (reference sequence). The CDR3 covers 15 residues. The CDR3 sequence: CSARDVRGEANEQFF. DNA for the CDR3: TGCAGTGCTAGAGATGTCCGCGGGGAGGCGAATGAGCAGTTCTTC.

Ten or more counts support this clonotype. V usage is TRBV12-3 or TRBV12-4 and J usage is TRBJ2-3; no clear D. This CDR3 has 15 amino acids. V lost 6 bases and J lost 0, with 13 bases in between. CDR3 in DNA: TGTGCCAGCAGCCGACGGGCGGTAAGCACAGATACGCAGTATTTT. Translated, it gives CASSRRAVSTDTQYF.

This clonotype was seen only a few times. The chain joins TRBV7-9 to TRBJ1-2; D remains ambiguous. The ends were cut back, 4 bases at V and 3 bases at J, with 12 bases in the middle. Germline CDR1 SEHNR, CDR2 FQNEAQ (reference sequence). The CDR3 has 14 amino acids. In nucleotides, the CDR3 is TGTGCCAGCAGCTCAAGGACGGATCACTATGGCTACACCTTC. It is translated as CASSSRTDHYGYTF.

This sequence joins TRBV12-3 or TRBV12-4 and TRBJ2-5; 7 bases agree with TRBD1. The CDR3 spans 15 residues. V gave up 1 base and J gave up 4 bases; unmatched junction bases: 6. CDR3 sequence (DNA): TGTGCCAGCAGTTTAGGGCAGGGGGTTGGAGAGACCCAGTACTTC. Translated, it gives CASSLGQGVGETQYF.

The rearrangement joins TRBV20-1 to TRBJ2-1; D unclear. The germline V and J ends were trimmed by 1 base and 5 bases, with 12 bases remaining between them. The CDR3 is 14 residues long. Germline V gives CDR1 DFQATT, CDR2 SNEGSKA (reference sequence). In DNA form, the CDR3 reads TGCAGTGCTAGAGGCGGTCGAGAGAACAATGAGCAGTTCTTC. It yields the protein CSARGGRENNEQFF.

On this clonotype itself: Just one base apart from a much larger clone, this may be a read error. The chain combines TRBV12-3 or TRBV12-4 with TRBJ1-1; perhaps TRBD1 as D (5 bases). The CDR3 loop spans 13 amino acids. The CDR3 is CVSRDYVHTEAFF. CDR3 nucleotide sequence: TGTGTCAGCAGGGATTATGTGCACACTGAAGCTTTCTTT.

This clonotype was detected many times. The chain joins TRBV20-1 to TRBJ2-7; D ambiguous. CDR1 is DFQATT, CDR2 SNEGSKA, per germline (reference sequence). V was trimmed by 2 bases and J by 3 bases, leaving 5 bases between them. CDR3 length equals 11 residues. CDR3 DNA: TGCAGTGCTAGAAGCGTCTACGAGCAGTACTTC. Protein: CSARSVYEQYF.